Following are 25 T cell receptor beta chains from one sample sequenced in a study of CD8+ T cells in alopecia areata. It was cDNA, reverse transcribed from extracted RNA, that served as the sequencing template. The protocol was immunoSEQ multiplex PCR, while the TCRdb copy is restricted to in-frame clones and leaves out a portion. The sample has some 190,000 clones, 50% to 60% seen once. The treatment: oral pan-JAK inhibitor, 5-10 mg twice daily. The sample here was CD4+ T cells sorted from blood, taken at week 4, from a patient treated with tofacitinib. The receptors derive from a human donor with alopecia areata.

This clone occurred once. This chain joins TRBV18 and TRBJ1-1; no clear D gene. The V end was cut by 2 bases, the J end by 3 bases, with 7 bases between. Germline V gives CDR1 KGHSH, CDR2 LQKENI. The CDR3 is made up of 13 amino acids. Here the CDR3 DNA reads TGTGCCAGCTCACCAATTGGGGACACTGAAGCTTTCTTT. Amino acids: CASSPIGDTEAFF.

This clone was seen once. The CDR3 is CASIPTGNYGYTF. As DNA, the CDR3 is TGTGCCAGCATCCCGACAGGGAACTATGGCTACACCTTC. This chain links TRBV6-1 with TRBJ1-2, with 7 bases aligning to TRBD1. Germline V gives CDR1 MNHNS, CDR2 SASEGT. The CDR3 runs 13 residues. V lost 7 bases and J lost 2; bases outside the gene matches: 4.

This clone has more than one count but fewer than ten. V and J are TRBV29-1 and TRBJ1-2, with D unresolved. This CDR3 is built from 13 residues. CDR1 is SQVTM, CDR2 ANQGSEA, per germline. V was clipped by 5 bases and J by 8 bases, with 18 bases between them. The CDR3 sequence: CSVRYGRPGGYTF. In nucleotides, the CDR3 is TGCAGCGTTCGGTATGGGCGACCCGGGGGCTACACCTTC.

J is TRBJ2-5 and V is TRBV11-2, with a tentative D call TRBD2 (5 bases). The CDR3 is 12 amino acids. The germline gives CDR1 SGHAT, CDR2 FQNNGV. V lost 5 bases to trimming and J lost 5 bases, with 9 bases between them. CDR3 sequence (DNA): TGTGCCAGCAGCCCGGACTCGGAGACCCAGTACTTC. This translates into CASSPDSETQYF.

In DNA form, the CDR3 reads TGTGCCAGCAGTGTGGGACAGAATCAGCCCCAGCATTTT. This encodes CASSVGQNQPQHF. The chain links TRBV2 to TRBJ1-5; 7 bases agree with TRBD1. This CDR3 region has 13 residues. J gave up 4 bases and V 4 bases, and 1 base lay outside the gene matches. Germline CDR1 reads SNHLY; CDR2 reads FYNNEI.

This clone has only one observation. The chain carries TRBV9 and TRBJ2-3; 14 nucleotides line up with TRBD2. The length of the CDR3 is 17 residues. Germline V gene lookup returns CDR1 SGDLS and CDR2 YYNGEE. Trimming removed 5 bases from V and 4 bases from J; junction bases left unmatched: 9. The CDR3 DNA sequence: TGTGCCAGCAGTGGGACTAGCGGGAGTCTGGGGGCAGATACGCAGTATTTT. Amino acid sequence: CASSGTSGSLGADTQYF.

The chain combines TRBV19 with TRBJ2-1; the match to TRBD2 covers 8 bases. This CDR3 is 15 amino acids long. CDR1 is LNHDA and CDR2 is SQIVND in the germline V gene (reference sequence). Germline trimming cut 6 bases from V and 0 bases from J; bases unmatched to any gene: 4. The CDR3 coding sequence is TGTGCCAGTAGCCGTAGCGGGGACTCCTACAATGAGCAGTTCTTC. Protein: CASSRSGDSYNEQFF. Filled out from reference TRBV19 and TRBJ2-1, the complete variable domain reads DGGITQSPKYLFRKEGQNVTLSCEQNLNHDAMYWYRQDPGQGLRLIYYSQIVNDFQKGDIAEGYSVSREKKESFPLTVTSAQKNPTAFYLCASSRSGDSYNEQFFGPGTRLTVL.

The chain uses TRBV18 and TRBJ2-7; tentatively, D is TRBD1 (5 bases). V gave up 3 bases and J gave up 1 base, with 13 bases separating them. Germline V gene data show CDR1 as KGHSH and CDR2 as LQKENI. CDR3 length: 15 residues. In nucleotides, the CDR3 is TGTGCCAGCTCACCTGTGACTGACAGATCCTACGAGCAGTACTTC. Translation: CASSPVTDRSYEQYF. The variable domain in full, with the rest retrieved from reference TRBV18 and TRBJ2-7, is NAGVMQNPRHLVRRRGQEARLRCSPMKGHSHVYWYRQLPEEGLKFMVYLQKENIIDESGMPKERFSAEFPKEGPSILRIQQVVRGDSAAYFCASSPVTDRSYEQYFGPGTRLTVT.

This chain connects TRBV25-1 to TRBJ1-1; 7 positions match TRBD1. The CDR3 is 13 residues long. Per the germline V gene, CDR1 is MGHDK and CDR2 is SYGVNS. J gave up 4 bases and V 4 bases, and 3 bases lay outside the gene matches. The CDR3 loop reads CASSGQGRTEAFF. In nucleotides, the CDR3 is TGTGCCAGCAGTGGACAGGGACGCACTGAAGCTTTCTTT. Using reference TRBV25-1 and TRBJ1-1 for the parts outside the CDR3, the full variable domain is EADIYQTPRYLVIGTGKKITLECSQTMGHDKMYWYQQDPGMELHLIHYSYGVNSTEKGDLSSESTVSRIRTEHFPLTLESARPSHTSQYLCASSGQGRTEAFFGQGTRLTVV.

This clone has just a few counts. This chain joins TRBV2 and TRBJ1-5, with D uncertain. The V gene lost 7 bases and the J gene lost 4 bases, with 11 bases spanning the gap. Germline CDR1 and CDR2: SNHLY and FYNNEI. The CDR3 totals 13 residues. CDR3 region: CASTGTSNQPQHF. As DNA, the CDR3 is TGTGCCAGCACTGGAACATCAAATCAGCCCCAGCATTTT.

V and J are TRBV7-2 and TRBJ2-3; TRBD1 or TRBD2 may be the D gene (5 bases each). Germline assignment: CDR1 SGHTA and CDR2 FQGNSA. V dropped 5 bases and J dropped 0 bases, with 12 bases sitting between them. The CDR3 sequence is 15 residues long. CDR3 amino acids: CASSRRDGSTDTQYF. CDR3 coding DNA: TGTGCCAGCAGCCGACGGGACGGGAGCACAGATACGCAGTATTTT.

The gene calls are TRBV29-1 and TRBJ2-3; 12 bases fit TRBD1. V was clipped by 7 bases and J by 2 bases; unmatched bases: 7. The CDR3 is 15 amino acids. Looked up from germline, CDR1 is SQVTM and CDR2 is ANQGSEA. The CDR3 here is CSAVPGQGATDTQYF. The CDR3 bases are TGCAGCGCCGTTCCGGGACAGGGGGCCACAGATACGCAGTATTTT.

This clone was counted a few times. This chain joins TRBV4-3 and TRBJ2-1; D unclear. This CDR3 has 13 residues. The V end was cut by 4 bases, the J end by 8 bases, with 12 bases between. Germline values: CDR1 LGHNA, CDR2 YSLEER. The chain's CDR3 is CASSRGSGYEQFF. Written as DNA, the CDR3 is TGCGCCAGCAGCCGGGGTAGTGGATATGAGCAGTTCTTC.

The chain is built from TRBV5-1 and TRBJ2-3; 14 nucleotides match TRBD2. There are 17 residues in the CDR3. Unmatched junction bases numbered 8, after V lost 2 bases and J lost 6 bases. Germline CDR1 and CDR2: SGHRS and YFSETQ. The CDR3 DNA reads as TGCGCCAGCAGCTTCGACGGGACTAGCGGGAGTAGGGATACGCAGTATTTT. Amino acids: CASSFDGTSGSRDTQYF.

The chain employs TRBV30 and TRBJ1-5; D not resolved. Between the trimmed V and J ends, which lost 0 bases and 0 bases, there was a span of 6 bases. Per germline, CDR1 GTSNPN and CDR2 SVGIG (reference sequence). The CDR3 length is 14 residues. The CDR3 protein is CAWSVMGSNQPQHF. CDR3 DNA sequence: TGTGCCTGGAGTGTAATGGGTAGCAATCAGCCCCAGCATTTT. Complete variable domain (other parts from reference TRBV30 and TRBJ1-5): SQTIHQWPATLVQPVGSPLSLECTVEGTSNPNLYWYRQAAGRGLQLLFYSVGIGQISSEVPQNLSASRPQDRQFILSSKKLLLSDSGFYLCAWSVMGSNQPQHFGDGTRLSIL.

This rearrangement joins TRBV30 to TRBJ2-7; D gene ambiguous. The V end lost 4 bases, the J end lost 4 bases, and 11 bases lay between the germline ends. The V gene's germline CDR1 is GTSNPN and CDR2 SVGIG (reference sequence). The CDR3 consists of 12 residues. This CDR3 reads CAWTKHVYEQYF. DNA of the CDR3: TGTGCCTGGACCAAGCACGTTTACGAGCAGTACTTC.

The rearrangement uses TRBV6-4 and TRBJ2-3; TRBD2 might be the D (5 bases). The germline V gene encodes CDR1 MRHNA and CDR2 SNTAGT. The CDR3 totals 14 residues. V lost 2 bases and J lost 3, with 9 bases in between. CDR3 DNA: TGTGCCAGCAGTGACGAGGGTTGGACAGATACGCAGTATTTT. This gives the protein CASSDEGWTDTQYF.

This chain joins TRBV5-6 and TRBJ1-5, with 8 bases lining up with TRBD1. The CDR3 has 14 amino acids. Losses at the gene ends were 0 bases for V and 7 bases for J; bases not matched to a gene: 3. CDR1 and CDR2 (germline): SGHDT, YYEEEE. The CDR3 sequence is CASSLDRGDQPQHF. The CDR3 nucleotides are TGTGCCAGCAGCTTGGACAGGGGGGACCAGCCCCAGCATTTT.

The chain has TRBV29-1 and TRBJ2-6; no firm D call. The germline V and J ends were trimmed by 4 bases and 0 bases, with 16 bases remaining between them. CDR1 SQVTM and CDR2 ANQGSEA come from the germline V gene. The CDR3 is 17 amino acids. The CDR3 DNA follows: TGCAGCGTTGTATGGGCAGTCTTGACCTCTGGGGCCAACGTCCTGACTTTC. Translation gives CSVVWAVLTSGANVLTF.

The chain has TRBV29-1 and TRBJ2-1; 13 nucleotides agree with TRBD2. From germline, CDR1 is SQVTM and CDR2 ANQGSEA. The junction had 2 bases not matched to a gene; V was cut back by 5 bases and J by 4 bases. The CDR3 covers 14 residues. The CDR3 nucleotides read TGCAGCGTTCGACTAGCGGGAGGATACAATGAGCAGTTCTTC. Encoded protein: CSVRLAGGYNEQFF.

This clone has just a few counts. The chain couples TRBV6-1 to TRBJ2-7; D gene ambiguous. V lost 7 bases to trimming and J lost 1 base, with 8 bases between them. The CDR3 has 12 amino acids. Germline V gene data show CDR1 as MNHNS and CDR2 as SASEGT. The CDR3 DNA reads TGTGCCAGCACCCGATCTTCCTACGAGCAGTACTTC. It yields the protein CASTRSSYEQYF.

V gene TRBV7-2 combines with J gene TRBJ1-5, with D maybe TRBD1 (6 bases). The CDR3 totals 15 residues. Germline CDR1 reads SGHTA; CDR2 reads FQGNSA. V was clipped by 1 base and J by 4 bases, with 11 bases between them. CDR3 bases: TGTGCCAGCAGCTTAGGGGGGCAGGGAAATCAGCCCCAGCATTTT. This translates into CASSLGGQGNQPQHF.

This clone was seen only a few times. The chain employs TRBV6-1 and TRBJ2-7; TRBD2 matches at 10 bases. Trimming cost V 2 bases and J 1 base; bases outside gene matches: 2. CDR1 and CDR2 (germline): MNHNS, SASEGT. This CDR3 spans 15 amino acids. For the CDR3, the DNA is TGTGCCAGCAGTGAAAGCGGGAGGGTGTCCTACGAGCAGTACTTC. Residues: CASSESGRVSYEQYF.

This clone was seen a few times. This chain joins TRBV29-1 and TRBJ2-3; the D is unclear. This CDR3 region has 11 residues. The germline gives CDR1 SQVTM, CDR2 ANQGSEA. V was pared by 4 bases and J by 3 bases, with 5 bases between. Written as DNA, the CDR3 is TGCAGCGTTGCGGTGACAGATACGCAGTATTTT. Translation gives CSVAVTDTQYF.

The CDR3 spells CASSHPPGGIGEQYF. The CDR3 region has the DNA TGTGCCAGCAGCCACCCACCGGGGGGGATAGGGGAGCAGTACTTC. J is TRBJ2-7 and V is TRBV14; 8 bases map to TRBD2. This CDR3 is 15 amino acids long. Germline trimming cut 3 bases from V and 7 bases from J; bases unmatched to any gene: 11. The V gene's germline CDR1 is SGHDN and CDR2 FVKESK.